This T cell receptor beta chain emerged from a study of T-cell memory formation after mild COVID-19 listed by TCRdb under 2021. Context from the whole study: Most TCR sequence clusters were specific to one of the two donors. In two donors, T-cell clones that expanded and contracted after mild COVID-19 were tracked by sequencing TCRalpha and TCRbeta repertoires over time. The cohort comprised two young, previously healthy adult volunteers, one female and one male. Overall results and qualifications from the work: The study included only a couple of mild cases, and larger cohorts that include severe cases with pre-infection samples were judged to be necessary. SARS-CoV-2 specificity was not confirmed for the second-wave clones peaking on day 37. Some responding clones were detected in pre-infection memory, which suggested that pre-existing cross-reactive memory T cells had joined the SARS-CoV-2 response. Contracting CD4+ clones appeared mostly in the CM and EM memory subsets, whereas CD8+ clones were enriched in EMRA. Clones contracting from day 15 to 85 had balanced CD4/CD8 phenotypes, while a second wave expanding from day 15 to 37 was biased towards CD4+.

V is cut back by 7 bases and J by 2 bases, with 6 bases in the junction unmatched. From the cysteine through the phenylalanine, the CDR3 covers 13 amino acids. Only the CDR3 region is kept as DNA, spanning 39 bases read in frame from base 1. CDR1 and CDR2 are read off the germline V gene as SQVTM and ANQGSEA. These reads were obtained on an Illumina NovaSeq 6000. TCRalpha and TCRbeta cDNA libraries were constructed by 5'RACE with constant-segment primers, with sample barcodes and unique molecular identifiers being introduced. Trizol reagent was used to extract RNA from every sample. Library amplification was performed in two PCR steps, and a second sample barcode and Illumina TruSeq adapters were introduced in the second step. Sequencing of libraries was performed on an Illumina NovaSeq with 2 x 150 bp paired-end reads. The study's processing was this. Reads were demultiplexed and collapsed into UMI-guided consensus sequences with migec v1.2.7. Using mixcr v2.1.11, UMI consensuses were aligned to TRA and TRB V and J templates and then assembled into clonotypes. A clonotype was counted as expanded or contracted only if both edgeR and NoisET called the change significant, with noise models trained on biological replicates. For edgeR calls, a false discovery rate-adjusted p below 0.01 and a log2 fold-change threshold of 1 were applied. As an exploratory analysis of dynamics, PCA with hierarchical clustering was applied to max-normalized trajectories of the 1000 most abundant clonotypes. The CD4 or CD8 phenotype of responding clones was assigned using the separately sequenced CD4+ and CD8+ repertoires. The raw public reads went through TCRdb reprocessing: fastp at Q25, MiXCR clone calling, in-frame beta chains kept. Each entry is one CDR3 protein sequence, shown with its most common DNA and genes. None of the V and J calls come from the authors' own analysis; TCRdb made them. This sample is represented by 280,000 or so distinct CDR3 sequences; over 7% of them were singletons. In total, the top ten clones hold approximately 23% of the sample.

This clonotype was seen repeatedly, ten times or more. Its antigen is currently not known. One base away there is no much larger clone; base qualities are not given. Ficoll-Paque density gradient centrifugation was used to isolate PBMCs. The sequence was collected from a man younger than 35 who had mild COVID-19 (a few samples of this study predate the infection). The sample titles of this study are shuffled in the database, so cell type and time point are left out; the donor was told from shared clones. The chain joins TRBV29-1 to TRBJ2-7, with TRBD1 identical over 9 junction bases. The specimen was PBMCs or a T cell subset sorted from them (not recorded which). The nucleotide sequence reads TGCAGCGCCCGGGACAGGGAGACCTACGAGCAGTACTTC. The translation is CSARDRETYEQYF.